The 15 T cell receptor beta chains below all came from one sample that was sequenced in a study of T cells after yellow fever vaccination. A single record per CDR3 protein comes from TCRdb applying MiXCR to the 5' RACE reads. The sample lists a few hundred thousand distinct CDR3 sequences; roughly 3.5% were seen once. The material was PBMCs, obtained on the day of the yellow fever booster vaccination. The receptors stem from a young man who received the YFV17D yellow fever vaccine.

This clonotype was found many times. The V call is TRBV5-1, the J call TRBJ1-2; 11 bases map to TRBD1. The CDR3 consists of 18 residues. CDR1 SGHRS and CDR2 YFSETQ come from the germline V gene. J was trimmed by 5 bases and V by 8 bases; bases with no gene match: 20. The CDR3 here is CARTGSPGQGDPTYGYTF. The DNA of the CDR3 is TGCGCCAGAACAGGATCTCCGGGACAGGGGGACCCCACTTATGGCTACACCTTC. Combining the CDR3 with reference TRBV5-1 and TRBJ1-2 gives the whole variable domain KAGVTQTPRYLIKTRGQQVTLSCSPISGHRSVSWYQQTPGQGLQFLFEYFSETQRNKGNFPGRFSGRQFSNSRSEMNVSTLELGDSALYLCARTGSPGQGDPTYGYTFGSGTRLTVV.

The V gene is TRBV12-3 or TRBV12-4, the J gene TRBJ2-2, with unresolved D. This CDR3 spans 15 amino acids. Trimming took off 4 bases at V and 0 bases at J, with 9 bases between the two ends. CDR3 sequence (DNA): TGTGCCAGCAGTTCCAAGGATCCGAACACCGGGGAGCTGTTTTTT. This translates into CASSSKDPNTGELFF.

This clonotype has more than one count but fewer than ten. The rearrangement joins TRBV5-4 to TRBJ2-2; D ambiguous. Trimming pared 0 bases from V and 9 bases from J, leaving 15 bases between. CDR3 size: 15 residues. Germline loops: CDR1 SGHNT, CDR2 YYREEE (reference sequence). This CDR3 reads CASSLAVGQIRELFF. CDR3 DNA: TGTGCCAGCAGCTTGGCCGTGGGCCAAATCCGGGAGCTGTTTTTT. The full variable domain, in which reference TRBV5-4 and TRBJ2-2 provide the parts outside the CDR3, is ETGVTQSPTHLIKTRGQQVTLRCSSQSGHNTVSWYQQALGQGPQFIFQYYREEENGRGNFPPRFSGLQFPNYSSELNVNALELDDSALYLCASSLAVGQIRELFFGEGSRLTVL.

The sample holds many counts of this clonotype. CDR3 region: CASSLPDRGETQYF. DNA for the CDR3: TGTGCCAGCAGTTTACCCGACAGAGGGGAGACCCAGTACTTC. The genes are TRBV28 and TRBJ2-5; D might be TRBD1 or TRBD2, each matching 5 bases. The CDR3 is made up of 14 amino acids. Germline loops: CDR1 MDHEN, CDR2 SYDVKM. Between the trimmed V and J ends, which lost 2 bases and 5 bases, there was a span of 12 bases.

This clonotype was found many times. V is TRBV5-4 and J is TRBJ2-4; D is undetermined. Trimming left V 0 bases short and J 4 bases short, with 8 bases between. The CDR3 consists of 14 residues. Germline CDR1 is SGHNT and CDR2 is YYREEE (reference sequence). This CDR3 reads CASSLERQKNIQYF. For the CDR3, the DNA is TGTGCCAGCAGCTTGGAACGTCAGAAAAACATTCAGTACTTC.

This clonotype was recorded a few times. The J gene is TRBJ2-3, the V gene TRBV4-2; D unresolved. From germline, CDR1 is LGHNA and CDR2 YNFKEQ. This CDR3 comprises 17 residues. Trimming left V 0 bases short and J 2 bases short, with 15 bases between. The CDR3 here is CASSQDQSRLLTDTQYF. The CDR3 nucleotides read TGTGCCAGCAGCCAAGATCAGAGCCGCCTTCTCACAGATACGCAGTATTTT.

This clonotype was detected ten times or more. The CDR3, as DNA: TGCGCCAGCAGATACAAGAACACTGAAGCTTTCTTT. Translated: CASRYKNTEAFF. The chain carries TRBV5-1 and TRBJ1-1; D unresolved. This CDR3 is built from 12 residues. V was cut by 5 bases and J by 1 base, with 6 bases left in between. Germline V CDR1 and CDR2: SGHRS, YFSETQ.

CDR3 bases: TGCAGTGCTAGCGGGGGGGGCTACGAGCAGTACGTC. This encodes CSASGGGYEQYV. The chain links TRBV20-1 to TRBJ2-7, with 8 bases that match TRBD2. The CDR3 has 12 residues. V trimming: 3 bases; J trimming: 3 bases; junction bases outside the gene matches: 1. Germline CDR1 DFQATT, CDR2 SNEGSKA (reference sequence).

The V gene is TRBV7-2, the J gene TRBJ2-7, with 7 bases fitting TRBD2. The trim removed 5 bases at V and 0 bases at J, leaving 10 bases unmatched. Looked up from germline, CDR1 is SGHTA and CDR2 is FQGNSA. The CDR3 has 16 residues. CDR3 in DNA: TGTGCCAGCAGCCCCCCGGGGGGACGGAGCTCCTACGAGCAGTACTTC. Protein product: CASSPPGGRSSYEQYF. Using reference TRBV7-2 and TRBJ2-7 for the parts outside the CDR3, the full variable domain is GAGVSQSPSNKVTEKGKDVELRCDPISGHTALYWYRQSLGQGLEFLIYFQGNSAPDKSGLPSDRFSAERTGGSVSTLTIQRTQQEDSAVYLCASSPPGGRSSYEQYFGPGTRLTVT.

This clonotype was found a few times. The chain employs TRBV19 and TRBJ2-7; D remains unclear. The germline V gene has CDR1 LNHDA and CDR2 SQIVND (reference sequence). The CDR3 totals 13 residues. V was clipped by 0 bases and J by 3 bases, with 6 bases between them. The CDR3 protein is CASSIDLRYEQYF. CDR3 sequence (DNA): TGTGCCAGTAGTATAGATCTTCGCTACGAGCAGTACTTC.

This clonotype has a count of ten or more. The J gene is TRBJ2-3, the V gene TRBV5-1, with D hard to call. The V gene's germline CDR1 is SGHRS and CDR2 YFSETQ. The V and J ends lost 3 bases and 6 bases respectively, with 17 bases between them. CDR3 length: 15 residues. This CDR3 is CASSSVTFSADTQYF. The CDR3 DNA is TGCGCCAGCAGCTCCGTTACTTTTTCCGCCGATACGCAGTATTTT.

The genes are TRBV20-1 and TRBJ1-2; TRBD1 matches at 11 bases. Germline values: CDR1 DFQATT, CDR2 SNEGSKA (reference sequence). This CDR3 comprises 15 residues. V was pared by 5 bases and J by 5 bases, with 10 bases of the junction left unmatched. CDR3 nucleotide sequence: TGCAGTGCTCTCCGGGACAGGGGGTATGGGTATGGCTACACCTTC. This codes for CSALRDRGYGYGYTF.

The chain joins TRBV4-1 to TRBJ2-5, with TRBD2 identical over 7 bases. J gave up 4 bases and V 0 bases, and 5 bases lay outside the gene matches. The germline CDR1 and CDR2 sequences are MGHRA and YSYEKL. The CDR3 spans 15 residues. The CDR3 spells CASSQELRGTETQYF. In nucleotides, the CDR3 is TGCGCCAGCAGCCAAGAGTTGCGGGGGACAGAGACCCAGTACTTC.

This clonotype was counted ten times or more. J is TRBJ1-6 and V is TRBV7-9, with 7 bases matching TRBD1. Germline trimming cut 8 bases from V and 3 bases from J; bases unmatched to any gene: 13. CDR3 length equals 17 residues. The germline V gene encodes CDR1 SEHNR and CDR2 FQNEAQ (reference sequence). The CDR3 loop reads CASRRPTGADYNSPLHF. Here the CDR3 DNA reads TGTGCCAGCCGCCGCCCCACAGGGGCCGACTATAATTCACCCCTCCACTTT.

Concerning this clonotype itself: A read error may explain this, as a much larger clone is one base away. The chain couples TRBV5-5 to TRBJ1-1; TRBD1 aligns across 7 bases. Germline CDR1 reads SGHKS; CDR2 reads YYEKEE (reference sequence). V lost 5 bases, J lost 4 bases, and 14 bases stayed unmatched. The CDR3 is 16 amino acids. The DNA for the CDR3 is TGTGCCAGCAGTTTGCGACCGGGACAGTCAATCACTGAAGCTTTCTTT. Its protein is CASSLRPGQSITEAFF.